This TCR beta chain was profiled in a study of a mutant IDH1 vaccine in newly diagnosed glioma. V trimming: 8 bases; J trimming: 3 bases; junction bases outside the gene matches: 4. This CDR3 is 13 amino acids long. The V gene's germline CDR1 is MNHNY and CDR2 SVGAGI (reference sequence). Assay used: immunoSEQ multiplex PCR; TCRdb lists only in-frame clones, some missing. The repertoire holds roughly 22,000 clones, about nine tenths seen once, with more than 5.5% in the top ten. The time point: week 11, during vaccination. Each dose delivered 300 ug of mutant IDH1 20-mer peptide subcutaneously with imiquimod. Donor diagnoses consisted of new WHO grade 3 or 4 IDH1-mutant, ATRX-lost astrocytomas. Concerning this clone itself: Its antigen is undetermined.

This specimen consisted of PBMCs, obtained from a glioma patient whose treatment included an IDH1 peptide vaccine. The receptor's source is a woman aged 40 to 50 with glioma. V gene TRBV6-6 combines with J gene TRBJ2-7; 10 bases are shared with TRBD2. The chain's CDR3 is CASGLAVRYEQYF. The CDR3, as DNA: TGTGCCAGCGGACTAGCGGTTCGCTACGAGCAGTACTTC.